This is a list of T cell receptor beta chains from one sample in a study of cytomegalovirus exposure and HLA in healthy donors. Measured with immunoSEQ multiplex PCR; TCRdb has only the in-frame clones, and not every one. The sample lists approximately 100,000 clones, more than 65% seen once, with 0.65% to 0.85% in the top ten. The specimen was PBMCs. These receptor sequences come from a boy between 5 and 17 years old in good health and CMV-seronegative. CDR3s include the opening cysteine and the closing phenylalanine or tryptophan. The D gene is left open where the match is weak. A row's size may be missing; if present it is once, few, many or a size class.

j_call | clone_size | d_call | v_call | cdr3_nt | cdr3_aa
TRBJ2-7 | once | - | TRBV7-9 | TGTGCCAGCAGCCCAGACGGAGCCTACGAGCAGTACTTC | CASSPDGAYEQYF
TRBJ2-1 | once | TRBD2 | TRBV28 | TGTGCCAGCAGTTTTCCCCCCCCCGGGCGGGAGAACAATGAGCAGTTCTTC | CASSFPPPGRENNEQFF
TRBJ1-5 | few | - | TRBV6-6 | TGTGCCAGCAGTAGCCATGCGGGGGGCAATCAGCCCCAGCATTTT | CASSSHAGGNQPQHF
TRBJ1-2 | - | - | TRBV28 | TGTGCCAGCAGTCTGATGACAGACTATGGCTACACCTTC | CASSLMTDYGYTF
TRBJ1-4 | - | TRBD1 | TRBV28 | TGTGCCAGCAGTTTCCAACAGGGGGGAGGGGAAAAACTGTTTTTT | CASSFQQGGGEKLFF
TRBJ2-7 | - | TRBD1 | TRBV4-2 | TGTGCCAGCAGCCAAATTACCGGACAGGAATCCTACGAGCAGTACTTC | CASSQITGQESYEQYF
TRBJ1-2 | - | - | TRBV28 | TGTGCCAGCAGTCCACGAGGACTTATCGGGGGAAGCTTTGGCTACACCTTC | CASSPRGLIGGSFGYTF
TRBJ1-2 | - | TRBD1 | TRBV7-9 | TGTGCCAGCAGCCCGTTGGACAGGCCCTATGGCTACACCTTC | CASSPLDRPYGYTF
TRBJ1-4 | - | TRBD1 | TRBV5-1 | TGCGCCAGCAGCTTGGGCGGGACAGGGGTGGAAAAACTGTTTTTT | CASSLGGTGVEKLFF
TRBJ1-1 | few | - | TRBV5-1 | TGCGCCAGCAGCTCGCCCGATAATGGAGACGGGGTCCTTATGCGAGCTTTCTTT | CASSSPDNGDGVLMRAFF
TRBJ2-7 | - | - | TRBV11-1 | TGTGCCAGCAGCTTAGCAGGGGCCACCTACGAGCAGTACTTC | CASSLAGATYEQYF
TRBJ1-6 | - | - | TRBV10-3 | TGTGCCATCAGTGAGCAGGGCTCCTATAATTCACCCCTCCACTTT | CAISEQGSYNSPLHF
TRBJ1-1 | - | - | TRBV6-5 | TGTGCCAGCGGGGGCCTCATGAACACTGAAGCTTTCTTT | CASGGLMNTEAFF
TRBJ2-5 | - | - | TRBV5-1 | TGCGCCAGCAGTAAAGGACAGCCCCAAGAGACCCAGTACTTC | CASSKGQPQETQYF
TRBJ2-5 | - | - | TRBV9 | TGTGCCAGCAGCGTAGATGGGACATCTCCGGAGACCCAGTACTTC | CASSVDGTSPETQYF
TRBJ2-7 | - | - | TRBV28 | TGTGCCAGCAGTTTTCGCGACGAGCAGTACTTC | CASSFRDEQYF
TRBJ2-1 | - | TRBD2 | TRBV28 | TGTGCCAGCACCCGACTAGCGGGGTTGTCCTACAATGAGCAGTTCTTC | CASTRLAGLSYNEQFF
TRBJ2-1 | once | - | TRBV19 | TGTGCCAGTAGTATCCCCCGCAATGAGCAGTTCTTC | CASSIPRNEQFF
TRBJ2-7 | - | TRBD1 | TRBV18 | TGTGCCAGCTCACCTCAGGGACAGCTCTCCTACGAGCAGTACTTC | CASSPQGQLSYEQYF
TRBJ1-2 | - | - | TRBV30 | TGTGCCTGGAGTGTCGGGTATGGCTACACCTTC | CAWSVGYGYTF
TRBJ1-1 | - | - | TRBV30 | TGTGCCTGGAGTTCTGTTGAAGCTTTCTTT | CAWSSVEAFF
TRBJ2-3 | - | - | TRBV2 | TGTGCCAGCACCTTACACACAGATACGCAGTATTTT | CASTLHTDTQYF
TRBJ1-4 | - | TRBD1 | TRBV9 | TGTGCCAGCAGTTCAGGGACAGGGAAGGAAAAACTGTTTTTT | CASSSGTGKEKLFF
TRBJ2-2 | - | - | TRBV7-2 | TGTGCCAGCAGCCTCATACAGGGAACCGGGGAGCTGTTTTTT | CASSLIQGTGELFF
TRBJ1-5 | - | TRBD1 | TRBV2 | TGTGCCAGCACCCAAGGACAGGTGACCCCCATAAGCAATCAGCCCCAGCATTTT | CASTQGQVTPISNQPQHF
TRBJ1-1 | few | - | TRBV6-6 | TGTGCCAGCAGTCGCACAGGGTTAGGAACTGAAGCTTTCTTT | CASSRTGLGTEAFF
TRBJ2-1 | - | TRBD2 | TRBV9 | TGTGCCAGCAGCGTAGGCGGGGGGGCCTATAATGAGCAGTTCTTC | CASSVGGGAYNEQFF
TRBJ1-1 | - | - | TRBV2 | TGTGCCAGCAGTTATTCCCCTCTCCTTAACACTGAAGCTTTCTTT | CASSYSPLLNTEAFF
TRBJ2-1 | - | TRBD2 | TRBV25-1 | TGTGCCAGCAAGTCGGGACTAGAATACAATGAGCAGTTCTTC | CASKSGLEYNEQFF
TRBJ2-7 | - | - | TRBV5-4 | TGTGCCAGCAGCTTGGGTGGTCCAAGCGACTCCTACGAGCAGTACTTC | CASSLGGPSDSYEQYF
TRBJ2-2 | - | - | TRBV9 | TGTGCCAGCAGCGAGAGGGGGAGGGCTGACGGGGAGCTGTTTTTT | CASSERGRADGELFF
TRBJ2-2 | - | TRBD1 | TRBV9 | TGTGCCAGCAGTCCAGGGGACAGTCCCACTATCAACACCGGGGAGCTGTTTTTT | CASSPGDSPTINTGELFF
TRBJ2-7 | - | - | TRBV27 | TGTGCCAGCAGTTTCCTCCGGACAGATTACGAGCAGTACTTC | CASSFLRTDYEQYF
TRBJ2-7 | - | TRBD2 | TRBV28 | TGTGCCAGCAGCCCGACGACTAGCGGGAGGGCCTACGAGCAGTACTTC | CASSPTTSGRAYEQYF
TRBJ1-5 | - | TRBD1 | TRBV28 | TGTGCCAGCAGTACCCGGGAAGGGGGCGATGTCCAGCCCCAGCATTTT | CASSTREGGDVQPQHF
TRBJ2-3 | few | TRBD1 | TRBV7-2 | TGTGCCAGCAGCTCTTACAGGGGTCCAGATACGCAGTATTTT | CASSSYRGPDTQYF
TRBJ2-2 | - | TRBD1 | TRBV27 | TGTGCCAGCAGCCTTGACAGGGCCGGGGAACTGTTTTTT | CASSLDRAGELFF
TRBJ1-6 | - | - | TRBV2 | TGTGCCAGCCAGAGGGAGTCCTATAATTCACCCCTCCACTTT | CASQRESYNSPLHF
TRBJ1-1 | few | - | TRBV15 | TGTGCCACCAGCAGAGCAGGGGCGTACACTGAAGCTTTCTTT | CATSRAGAYTEAFF
TRBJ1-5 | - | - | TRBV6-4 | TGTGCCAGCAGTAAAAATAGGGGGAATCAGCCCCAGCATTTT | CASSKNRGNQPQHF
TRBJ1-2 | - | - | TRBV11-1 | TGTGCCAGCAGCTTAGCCTGGGTCCCTACTATTAACTATGGCTACACCTTC | CASSLAWVPTINYGYTF
TRBJ1-5 | once | TRBD1 | TRBV19 | TGTGCCAGTAGCCTGGGACAGGGGGCGGGGCAGCCCCAGCATTTT | CASSLGQGAGQPQHF
TRBJ1-2 | - | TRBD1 | TRBV4-1 | TGCGCCAGCAGCCAAGAAGGTGACAGGGTCTATGGCTACACCTTC | CASSQEGDRVYGYTF
TRBJ1-2 | - | TRBD1 | TRBV7-9 | TGTGCCAGCAGTCCCCCGGTGACAGGGACTGGCTACACCTTC | CASSPPVTGTGYTF
TRBJ2-3 | - | TRBD2 | TRBV6-4 | TGTGCCAGCAGTGGACTAGCGGGAGCAGATACGCAGTATTTT | CASSGLAGADTQYF